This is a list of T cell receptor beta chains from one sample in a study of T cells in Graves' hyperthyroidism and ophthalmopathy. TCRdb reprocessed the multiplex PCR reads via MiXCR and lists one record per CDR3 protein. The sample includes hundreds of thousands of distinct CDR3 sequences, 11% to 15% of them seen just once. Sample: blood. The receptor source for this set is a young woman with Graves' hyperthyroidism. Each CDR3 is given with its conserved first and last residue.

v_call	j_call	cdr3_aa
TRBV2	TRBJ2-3	CASRLRQGTGLSTDTQYF
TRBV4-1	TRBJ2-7	CASSQVRQGGNYEQYF
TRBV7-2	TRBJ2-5	CASSYLLGETQYF
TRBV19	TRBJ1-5	CASSTRRRGFNQPQHF
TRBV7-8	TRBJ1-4	CASSLGGGINEKLFF
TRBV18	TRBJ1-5	CASSQQGADQPQHF
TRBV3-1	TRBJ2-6	CATTGPGANVLTF
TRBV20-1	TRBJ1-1	CSARDPKVNTEAFF
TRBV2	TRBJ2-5	CASMAGGQETQYF
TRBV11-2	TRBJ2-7	CASSSRDSGHYEQYF
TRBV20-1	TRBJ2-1	CSASIGTSGAYNEQFF
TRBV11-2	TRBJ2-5	CASSLPGQETQYF
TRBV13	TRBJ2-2	CASSSGLLNTGELFF
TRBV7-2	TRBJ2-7	CASSRPTSGYYEQYF
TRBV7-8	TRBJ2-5	CASSLVSGTQYF
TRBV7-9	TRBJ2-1	CASSLASGRANEQFF
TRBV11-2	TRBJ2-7	CASSLGQGVRYEQYF
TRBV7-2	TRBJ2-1	CASSLSSPSYNEQFF
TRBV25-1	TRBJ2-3	CASSGPRLAASSDTQYF
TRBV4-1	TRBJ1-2	CASSQDSGARGYTF
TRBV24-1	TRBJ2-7	CATSDWGVWLDTADEQYF
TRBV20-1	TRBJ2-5	CSAQSRAGETQYF
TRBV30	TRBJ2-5	CASQGGAGETQYF
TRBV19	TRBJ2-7	CASSSRRDYEQYF
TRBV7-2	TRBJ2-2	CASSLDPTGVPAGELFF
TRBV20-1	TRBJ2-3	CSARPPGRTDTQYF
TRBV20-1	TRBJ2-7	CSASLPSGRYEQYF
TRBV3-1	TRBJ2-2	CASSPLDYIGQGNTGELFF
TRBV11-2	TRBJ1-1	CASSNMVDTEAFF
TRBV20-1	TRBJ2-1	CSARDPRRQSSYNEQFF
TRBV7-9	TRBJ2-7	CASSSRSGGSSYEQYF
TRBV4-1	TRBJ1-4	CASSHGTGEKLFF
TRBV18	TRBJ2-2	CASSPRQGQDNTGELFF
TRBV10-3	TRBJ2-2	CAISASGTLNTGELFF
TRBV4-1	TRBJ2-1	CASSQEGRGLGNEQFF
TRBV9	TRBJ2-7	CASSPGPASYEQYF
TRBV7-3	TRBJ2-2	CASSPNRGTGELFF
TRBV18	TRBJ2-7	CASSFHRGTISYEQYF
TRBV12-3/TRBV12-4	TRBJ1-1	CASQQLSNTEAFF
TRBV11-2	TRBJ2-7	CASSPLYGTGAYEQYF
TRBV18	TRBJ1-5	CASSGTGRGNQPQHF
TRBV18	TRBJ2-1	CASSQGLAGIEQFF
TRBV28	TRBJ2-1	CASWGVVASYNEQFF
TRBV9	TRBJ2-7	CASSSRIRDSFYEQYF
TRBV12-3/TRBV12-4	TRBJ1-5	CASRMGQGNQPQHF
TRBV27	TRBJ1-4	CASSSWTGGLEKLFF
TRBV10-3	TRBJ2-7	CAISERVGSLYEQYF
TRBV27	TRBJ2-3	CASSTASGRSTDTQYF
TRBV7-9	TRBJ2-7	CASSSKGEQYF
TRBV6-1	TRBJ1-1	CASRDTGGGGAFF
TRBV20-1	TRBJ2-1	CSAPTFDSYNEQFF
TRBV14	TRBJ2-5	CASSHWTSGTSLQETQYF
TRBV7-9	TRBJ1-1	CASSLESTEAFF
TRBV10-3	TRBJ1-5	CATAGRENQPQHF
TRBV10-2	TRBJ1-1	CASRTGRKAEAFF